This T cell receptor (beta chain) comes out of a study of cytomegalovirus exposure and HLA in healthy donors. Study outcomes and limitations: Roughly uniform depth of sequencing across donors was assumed in presence/absence analyses.

60 Vbeta and 13 Jbeta primers were used in PCR. Produced via immunoSEQ multiplex PCR; TCRdb's table is partial and in-frame only. The sample consists of around 74,000 clones, around 78% of them appearing once. In the case of this clone: As yet, its antigen is unknown.

This receptor was taken from a man between 35 and 55 years old in good health and CMV-seronegative. Sample: PBMCs.

The CDR3 loop is CASSATGGVPPQHF. The CDR3 coding sequence is TGTGCCAGCAGCGCAACAGGGGGTGTCCCGCCCCAGCATTTT. This sequence joins TRBV7-6 and TRBJ1-5, with 8 bases fitting TRBD1. The J segment lost 9 bases and the V segment lost 5 bases, leaving 9 bases of the junction unmatched. Germline CDR1 and CDR2: SGHVS and FNYEAQ. The length of the CDR3 is 14 residues.